This T cell receptor beta chain was observed in a study of CD8+ T cells in alopecia areata (dated 2018 in TCRdb). As for the study more broadly: The treated patients took part in an open-label pilot trial in which moderate-to-severe alopecia areata was treated with oral tofacitinib at 5 to 10 mg twice daily. Tofacitinib was administered for 6 to 18 months, and 6 months of follow-up off drug were then conducted to assess delayed response and recurrence. In both human patients and the C3H/HeJ mouse model, the study applied high-throughput TCRbeta sequencing to look at T cell clonal expansion in alopecia areata. Scalp tissue and sorted CD4+ and CD8+ peripheral blood T cells from patchy and totalis/universalis alopecia areata patients and from healthy controls were covered by human TCRbeta sequencing. Biopsies were taken from tofacitinib-treated patients at baseline and at 4 and 24 weeks of treatment, and a later scalp biopsy was taken in several of the tofacitinib-treated patients. Scalp clonality was compared among normal scalp (n=4), patchy alopecia areata scalp (n=8), and alopecia totalis/universalis scalp (n=8). RNA was extracted with the PAXgene miRNA kit for fixed scalp, the miRNeasy kit for PBMCs, and the RNeasy kit for mouse skin. Amplification of TCRbeta CDR3 regions was done by immunoSEQ multiplex PCR using 35 Vbeta forward primers and 13 Jbeta reverse primers.

On this clone itself: It has no known antigen specificity. No much larger clone exists at a distance of one base, and base qualities are not known.

Results the study describes overall, beyond this receptor: Unlike mouse skin, where gammadelta T cells dominate, normal human skin contains resident alphabeta T cells that get sequenced too, which complicates analysis of the scalp TCR repertoire. Shared TCR sequences between patients were less evident than in mice, which may be partly attributable to HLA diversity in the patient population. Higher clonality and more expanded CD8+ clones were observed in lesional scalp than in normal scalp, particularly in alopecia totalis/universalis, a finding suggestive of antigenic drive.

This sample's time point label indicates: baseline before oral tofacitinib. Peripheral blood and lesional scalp punch biopsies were obtained from patients with alopecia areata. PBMCs were separated by density centrifugation and stained for CD3, CD4 and CD8, after which CD4+ and CD8+ T cells were sorted on a FACSAria. Library preparation employed the immunoSEQ multiplex PCR assay. To provide template for TCR sequencing, every sample had RNA extracted and reverse transcribed into cDNA. SuperScript III was used to make first-strand cDNA, primed with a 2:1 mix of oligo-dT and random hexamers. A synthetic immune receptor repertoire was used to assess amplification bias, and residual bias was removed computationally. On the authors' methods: Raw reads were preprocessed to remove errors, and CDR3 was defined according to IMGT conventions as the region from the conserved cysteine to phenylalanine. Clonality was computed by normalizing Shannon entropy by log2 of the number of productive unique TCRs and subtracting the result from 1. Whether each scalp clone was CD4 or CD8 was inferred by checking scalp TCRbeta sequences against the CD4 and CD8 repertoires from sorted blood. Not all clones reach the TCRdb copy of this immuneACCESS table, which keeps in-frame sequences only. Checked studies attribute under half of the gap to unresolved V genes and leave the rest unexplained. The V and J calls and clone size are taken from that table; D and trimming were inferred from the DNA. The sample table contains 130,000 to 150,000 clones; only one count was recorded for about nine tenths of them. Around 16% of the sample belongs to the ten largest clones.

The junction shows trimming of 1 base on V and 3 bases on J, plus 10 bases between the germline ends. CDR1 and CDR2 are drawn from the germline V gene (reference sequence): MNHEY, SMNVEV. The CDR3, cysteine through phenylalanine, is 14 amino acids long. The sequence is cut down to CDR3 DNA, 42 bases in frame from base 1. The source of this sequence is a human donor with alopecia areata. The rearranged chain carries TRBV27 and TRBJ2-7; the D gene is perhaps TRBD1, from 5 matching bases. Sample: CD8+ T cells sorted from blood, taken at week 0. The DNA is TGTGCCAGCAGTTTATTGGGTGGACACTACGAGCAGTACTTC. This gives the protein CASSLLGGHYEQYF.